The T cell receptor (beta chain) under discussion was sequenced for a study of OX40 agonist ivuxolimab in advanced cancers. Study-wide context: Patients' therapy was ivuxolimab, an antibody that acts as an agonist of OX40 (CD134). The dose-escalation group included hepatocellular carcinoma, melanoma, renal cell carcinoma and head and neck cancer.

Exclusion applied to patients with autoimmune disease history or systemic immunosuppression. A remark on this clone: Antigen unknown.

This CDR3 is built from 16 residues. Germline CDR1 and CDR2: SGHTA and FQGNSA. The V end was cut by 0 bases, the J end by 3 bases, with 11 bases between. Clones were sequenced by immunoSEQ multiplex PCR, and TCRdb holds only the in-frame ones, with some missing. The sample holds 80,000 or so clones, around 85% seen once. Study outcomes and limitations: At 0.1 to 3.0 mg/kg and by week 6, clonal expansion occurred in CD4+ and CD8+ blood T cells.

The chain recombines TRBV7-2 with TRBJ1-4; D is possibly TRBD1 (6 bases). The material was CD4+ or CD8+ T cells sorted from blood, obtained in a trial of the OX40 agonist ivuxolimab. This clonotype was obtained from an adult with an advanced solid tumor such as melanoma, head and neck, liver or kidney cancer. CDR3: CASSLAGARPNEKLFF. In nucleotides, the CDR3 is TGTGCCAGCAGCTTAGCGGGGGCGAGGCCTAATGAAAAACTGTTTTTT.